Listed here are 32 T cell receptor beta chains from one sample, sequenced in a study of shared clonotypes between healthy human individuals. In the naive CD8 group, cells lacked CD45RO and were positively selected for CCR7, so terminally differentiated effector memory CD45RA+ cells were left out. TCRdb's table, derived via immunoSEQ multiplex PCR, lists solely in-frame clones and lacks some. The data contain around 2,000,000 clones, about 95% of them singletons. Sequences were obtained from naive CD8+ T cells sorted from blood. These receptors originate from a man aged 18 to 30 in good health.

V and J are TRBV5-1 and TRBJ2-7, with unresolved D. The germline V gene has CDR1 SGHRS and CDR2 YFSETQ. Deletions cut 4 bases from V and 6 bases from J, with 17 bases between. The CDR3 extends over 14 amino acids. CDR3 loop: CASSTGSPTTEQYF. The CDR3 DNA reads TGCGCCAGCAGCACCGGGTCCCCAACCACCGAGCAGTACTTC.

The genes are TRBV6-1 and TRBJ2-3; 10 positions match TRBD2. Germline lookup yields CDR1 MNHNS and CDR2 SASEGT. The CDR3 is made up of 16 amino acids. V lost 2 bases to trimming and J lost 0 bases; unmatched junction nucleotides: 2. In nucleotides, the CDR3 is TGTGCCAGCAGTGAAATACTAGCGGGGAGCACAGATACGCAGTATTTT. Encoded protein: CASSEILAGSTDTQYF.

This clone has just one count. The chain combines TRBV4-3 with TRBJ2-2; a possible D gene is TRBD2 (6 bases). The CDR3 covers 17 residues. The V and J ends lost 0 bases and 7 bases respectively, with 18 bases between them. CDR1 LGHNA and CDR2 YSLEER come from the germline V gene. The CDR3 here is CASSQDIPGGVIGELFF. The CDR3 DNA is TGCGCCAGCAGCCAAGACATCCCAGGAGGGGTGATCGGGGAGCTGTTTTTT.

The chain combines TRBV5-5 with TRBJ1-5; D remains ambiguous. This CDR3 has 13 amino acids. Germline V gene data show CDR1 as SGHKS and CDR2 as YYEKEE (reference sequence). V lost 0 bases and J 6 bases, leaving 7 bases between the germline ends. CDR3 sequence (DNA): TGTGCCAGCAGCTTGGCCCTCTCTCAGCCCCAGCATTTT. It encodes CASSLALSQPQHF.

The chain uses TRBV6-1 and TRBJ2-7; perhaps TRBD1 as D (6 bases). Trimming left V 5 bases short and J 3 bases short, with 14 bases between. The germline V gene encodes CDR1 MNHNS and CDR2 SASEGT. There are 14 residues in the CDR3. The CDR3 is CASSNRDTNYEQYF. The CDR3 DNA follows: TGTGCCAGCAGTAACCGGGACACTAACTACGAGCAGTACTTC.

The CDR3 protein is CASSIITGSSSYNEQFF. The CDR3 nucleotides are TGTGCCAGTAGTATTATTACGGGCTCTAGCTCCTACAATGAGCAGTTCTTC. The rearrangement joins TRBV19 to TRBJ2-1, with D unresolved. Germline lookup yields CDR1 LNHDA and CDR2 SQIVND (reference sequence). V was shortened by 3 bases and J by 0 bases, with 15 bases between the two germline ends. This CDR3 contains 17 residues.

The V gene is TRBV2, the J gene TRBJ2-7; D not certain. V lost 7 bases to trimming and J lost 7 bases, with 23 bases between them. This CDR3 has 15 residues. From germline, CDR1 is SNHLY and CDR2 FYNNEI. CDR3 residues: CASTQGQNSRWEQYF. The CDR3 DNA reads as TGTGCCAGCACCCAAGGGCAAAATTCGCGATGGGAGCAGTACTTC. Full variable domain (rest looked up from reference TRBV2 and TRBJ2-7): EPEVTQTPSHQVTQMGQEVILRCVPISNHLYFYWYRQILGQKVEFLVSFYNNEISEKSEIFDDQFSVERPDGSNFTLKIRSTKLEDSAMYFCASTQGQNSRWEQYFGPGTRLTVT.

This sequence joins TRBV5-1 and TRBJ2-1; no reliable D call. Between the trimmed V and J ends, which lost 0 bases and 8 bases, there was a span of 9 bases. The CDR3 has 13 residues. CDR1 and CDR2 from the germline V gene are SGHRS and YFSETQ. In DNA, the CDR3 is TGCGCCAGCAGCTTGGGGGCCCTTTATGAGCAGTTCTTC. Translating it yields CASSLGALYEQFF.

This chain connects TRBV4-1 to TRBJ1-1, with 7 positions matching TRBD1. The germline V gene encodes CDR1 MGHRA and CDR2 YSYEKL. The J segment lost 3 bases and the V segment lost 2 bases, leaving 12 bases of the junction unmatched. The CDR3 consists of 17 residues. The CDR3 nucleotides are TGCGCCAGCAGCCAACCCACAGGGGTAAAGGGGCACACTGAAGCTTTCTTT. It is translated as CASSQPTGVKGHTEAFF.

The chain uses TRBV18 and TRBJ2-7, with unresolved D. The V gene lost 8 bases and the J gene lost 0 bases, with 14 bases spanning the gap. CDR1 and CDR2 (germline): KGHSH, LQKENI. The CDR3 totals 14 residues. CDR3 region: CASAKSTLSYEQYF. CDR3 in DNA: TGTGCCAGCGCCAAATCTACACTCTCCTACGAGCAGTACTTC.

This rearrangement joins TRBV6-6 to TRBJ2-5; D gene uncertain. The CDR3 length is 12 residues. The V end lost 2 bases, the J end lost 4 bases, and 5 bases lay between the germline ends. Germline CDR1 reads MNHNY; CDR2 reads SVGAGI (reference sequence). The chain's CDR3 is CASSYIRETQYF. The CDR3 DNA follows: TGTGCCAGCAGTTACATCCGAGAGACCCAGTACTTC.

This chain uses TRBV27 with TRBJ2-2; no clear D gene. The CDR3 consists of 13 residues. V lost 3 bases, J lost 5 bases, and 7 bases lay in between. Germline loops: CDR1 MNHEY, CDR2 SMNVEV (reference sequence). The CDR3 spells CASSLQSTGELFF. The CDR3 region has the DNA TGTGCCAGCAGTTTGCAGAGTACCGGGGAGCTGTTTTTT.

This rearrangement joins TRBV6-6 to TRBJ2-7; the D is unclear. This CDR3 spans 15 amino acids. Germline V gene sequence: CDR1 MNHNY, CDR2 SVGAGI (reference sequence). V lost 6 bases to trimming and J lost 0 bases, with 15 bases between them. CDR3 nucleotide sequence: TGTGCCAGCAGCTTACAGCTGCTGTTCTCCTACGAGCAGTACTTC. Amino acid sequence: CASSLQLLFSYEQYF.

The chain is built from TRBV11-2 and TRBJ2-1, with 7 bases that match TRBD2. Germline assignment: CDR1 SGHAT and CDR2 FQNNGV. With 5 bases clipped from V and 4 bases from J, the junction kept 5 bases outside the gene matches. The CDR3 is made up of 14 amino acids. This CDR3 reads CASSLAEPYNEQFF. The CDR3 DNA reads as TGTGCCAGCAGCCTAGCGGAGCCATACAATGAGCAGTTCTTC.

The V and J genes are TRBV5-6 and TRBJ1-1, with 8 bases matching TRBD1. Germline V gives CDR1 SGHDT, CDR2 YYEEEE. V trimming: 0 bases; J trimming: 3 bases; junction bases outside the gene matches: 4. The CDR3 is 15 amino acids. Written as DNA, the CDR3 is TGTGCCAGCAGCTTGGCGGGACAGGCCTACACTGAAGCTTTCTTT. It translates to CASSLAGQAYTEAFF.

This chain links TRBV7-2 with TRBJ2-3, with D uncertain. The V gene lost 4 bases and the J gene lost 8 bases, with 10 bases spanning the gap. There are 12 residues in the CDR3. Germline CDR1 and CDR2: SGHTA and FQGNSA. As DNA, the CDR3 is TGTGCCAGCAGCTCCCCCCCTGGTACGCAGTATTTT. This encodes CASSSPPGTQYF.

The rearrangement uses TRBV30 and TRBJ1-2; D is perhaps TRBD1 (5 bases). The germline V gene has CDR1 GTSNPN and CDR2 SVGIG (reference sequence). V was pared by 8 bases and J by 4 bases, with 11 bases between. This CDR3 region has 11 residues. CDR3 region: CARDSSYGYTF. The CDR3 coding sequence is TGTGCCCGAGACAGTTCCTATGGCTACACCTTC.

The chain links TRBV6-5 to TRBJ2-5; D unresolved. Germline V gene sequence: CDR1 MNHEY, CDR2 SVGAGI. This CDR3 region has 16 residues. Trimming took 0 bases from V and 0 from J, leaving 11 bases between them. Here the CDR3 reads CASSYSNPDYQETQYF. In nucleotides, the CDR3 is TGTGCCAGCAGTTACTCGAATCCGGATTACCAAGAGACCCAGTACTTC.

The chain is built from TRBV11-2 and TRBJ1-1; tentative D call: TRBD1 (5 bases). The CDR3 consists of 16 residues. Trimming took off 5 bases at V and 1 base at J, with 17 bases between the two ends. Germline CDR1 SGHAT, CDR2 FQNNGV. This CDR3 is CASSPGAGRTNTEAFF. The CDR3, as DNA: TGTGCCAGCAGCCCTGGGGCAGGGAGGACGAACACTGAAGCTTTCTTT.

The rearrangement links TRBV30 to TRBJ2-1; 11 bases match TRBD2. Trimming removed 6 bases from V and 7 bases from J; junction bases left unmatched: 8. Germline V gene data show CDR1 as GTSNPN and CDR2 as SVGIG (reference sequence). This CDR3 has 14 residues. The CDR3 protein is CACSAGTSGNEQFF. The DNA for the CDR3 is TGTGCCTGTTCCGCCGGGACTAGCGGAAATGAGCAGTTCTTC.

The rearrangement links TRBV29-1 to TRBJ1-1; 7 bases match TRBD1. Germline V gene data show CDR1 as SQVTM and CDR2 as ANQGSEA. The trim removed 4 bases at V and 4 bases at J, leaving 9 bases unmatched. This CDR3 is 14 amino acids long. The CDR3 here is CSVGGGGVVTEAFF. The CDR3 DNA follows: TGCAGCGTTGGAGGGGGCGGGGTTGTCACTGAAGCTTTCTTT.

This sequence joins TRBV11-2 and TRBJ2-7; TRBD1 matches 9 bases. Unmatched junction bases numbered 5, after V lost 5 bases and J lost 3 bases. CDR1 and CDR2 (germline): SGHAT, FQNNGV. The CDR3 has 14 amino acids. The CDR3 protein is CASSTQGASYEQYF. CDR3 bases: TGTGCCAGCAGCACACAGGGGGCTAGCTACGAGCAGTACTTC. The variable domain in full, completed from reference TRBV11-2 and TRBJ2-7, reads EAGVAQSPRYKIIEKRQSVAFWCNPISGHATLYWYQQILGQGPKLLIQFQNNGVVDDSQLPKDRFSAERLKGVDSTLKIQPAKLEDSAVYLCASSTQGASYEQYFGPGTRLTVT.

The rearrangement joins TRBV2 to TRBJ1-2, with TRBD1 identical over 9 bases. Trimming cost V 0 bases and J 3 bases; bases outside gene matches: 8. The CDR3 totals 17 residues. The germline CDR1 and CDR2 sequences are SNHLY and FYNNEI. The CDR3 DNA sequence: TGTGCCAGCAGTGAAGCGTCCGTACAGGGGGCCTACTATGGCTACACCTTC. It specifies CASSEASVQGAYYGYTF.

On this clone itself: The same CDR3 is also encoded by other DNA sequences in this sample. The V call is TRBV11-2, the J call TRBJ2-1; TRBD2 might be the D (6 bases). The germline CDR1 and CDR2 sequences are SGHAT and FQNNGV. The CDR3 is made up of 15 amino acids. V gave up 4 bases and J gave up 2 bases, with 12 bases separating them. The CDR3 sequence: CASSSSGGAYNEQFF. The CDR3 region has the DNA TGTGCCAGCAGCTCTAGTGGCGGGGCCTACAATGAGCAGTTCTTC.

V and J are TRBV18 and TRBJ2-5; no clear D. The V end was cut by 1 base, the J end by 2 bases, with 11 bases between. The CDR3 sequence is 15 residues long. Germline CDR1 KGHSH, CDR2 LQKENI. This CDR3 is CASSPQVGIQETQYF. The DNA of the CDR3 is TGTGCCAGCTCACCACAAGTGGGCATTCAAGAGACCCAGTACTTC.

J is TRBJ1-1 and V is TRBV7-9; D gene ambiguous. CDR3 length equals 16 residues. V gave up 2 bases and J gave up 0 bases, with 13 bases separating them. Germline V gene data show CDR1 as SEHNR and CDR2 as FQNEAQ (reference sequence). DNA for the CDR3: TGTGCCAGCAGCTTATCCCCAACAGAGATGAACACTGAAGCTTTCTTT. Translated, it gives CASSLSPTEMNTEAFF.

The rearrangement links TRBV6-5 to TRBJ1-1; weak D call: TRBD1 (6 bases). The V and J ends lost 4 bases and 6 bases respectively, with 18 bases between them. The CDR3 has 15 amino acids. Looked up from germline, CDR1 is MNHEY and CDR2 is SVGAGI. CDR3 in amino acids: CASSWFTGKRAEAFF. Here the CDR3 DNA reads TGTGCCAGCAGTTGGTTCACAGGGAAGAGGGCTGAAGCTTTCTTT.

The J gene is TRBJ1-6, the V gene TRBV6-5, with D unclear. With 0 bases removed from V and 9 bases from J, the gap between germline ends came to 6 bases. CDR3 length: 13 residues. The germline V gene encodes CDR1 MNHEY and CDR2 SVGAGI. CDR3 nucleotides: TGTGCCAGCAGTTACTCGGTTTCTTCACCCCTCCACTTT. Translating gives CASSYSVSSPLHF.

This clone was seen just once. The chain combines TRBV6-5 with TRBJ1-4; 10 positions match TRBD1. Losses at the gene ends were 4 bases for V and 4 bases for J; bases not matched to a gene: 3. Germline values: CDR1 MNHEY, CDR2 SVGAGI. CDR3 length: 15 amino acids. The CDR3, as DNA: TGTGCCAGCAGTTCGACAGGGGGCGTTAATGAAAAACTGTTTTTT. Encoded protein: CASSSTGGVNEKLFF.

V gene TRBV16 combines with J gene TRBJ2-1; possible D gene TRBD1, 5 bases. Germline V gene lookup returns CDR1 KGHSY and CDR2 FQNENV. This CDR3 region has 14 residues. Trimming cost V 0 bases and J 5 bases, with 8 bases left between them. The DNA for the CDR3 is TGTGCCAGCAGCCAATCTTACAGGAACAATGAGCAGTTCTTC. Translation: CASSQSYRNNEQFF.

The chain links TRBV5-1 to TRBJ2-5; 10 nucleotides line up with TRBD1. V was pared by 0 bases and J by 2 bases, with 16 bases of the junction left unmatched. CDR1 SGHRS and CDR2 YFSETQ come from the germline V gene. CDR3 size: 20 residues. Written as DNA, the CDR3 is TGCGCCAGCAGCTTGGATGGCTGGACAGGGGGAATTGGCCGGCAAGAGACCCAGTACTTC. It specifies CASSLDGWTGGIGRQETQYF.

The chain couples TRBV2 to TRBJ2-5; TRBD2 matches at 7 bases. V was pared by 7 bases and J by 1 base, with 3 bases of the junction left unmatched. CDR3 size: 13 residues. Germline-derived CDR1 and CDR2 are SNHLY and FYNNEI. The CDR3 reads CASKGTIQETQYF. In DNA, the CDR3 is TGTGCCAGCAAGGGGACTATCCAAGAGACCCAGTACTTC.